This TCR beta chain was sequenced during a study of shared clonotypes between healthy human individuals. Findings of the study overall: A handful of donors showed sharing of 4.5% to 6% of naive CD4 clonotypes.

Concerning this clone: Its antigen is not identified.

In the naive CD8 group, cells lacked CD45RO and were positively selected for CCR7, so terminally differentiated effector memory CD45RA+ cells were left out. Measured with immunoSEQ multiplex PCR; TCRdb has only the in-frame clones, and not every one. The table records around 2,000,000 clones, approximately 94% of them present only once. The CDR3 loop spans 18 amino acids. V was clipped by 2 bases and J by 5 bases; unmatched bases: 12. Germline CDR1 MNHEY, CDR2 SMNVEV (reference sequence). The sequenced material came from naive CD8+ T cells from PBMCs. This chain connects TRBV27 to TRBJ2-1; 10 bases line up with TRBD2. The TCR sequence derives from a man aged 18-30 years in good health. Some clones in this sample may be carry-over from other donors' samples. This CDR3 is CASSLGVEGLAFHNEQFF. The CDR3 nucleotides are TGTGCCAGCAGTTTAGGGGTAGAGGGACTAGCGTTCCACAATGAGCAGTTCTTC.